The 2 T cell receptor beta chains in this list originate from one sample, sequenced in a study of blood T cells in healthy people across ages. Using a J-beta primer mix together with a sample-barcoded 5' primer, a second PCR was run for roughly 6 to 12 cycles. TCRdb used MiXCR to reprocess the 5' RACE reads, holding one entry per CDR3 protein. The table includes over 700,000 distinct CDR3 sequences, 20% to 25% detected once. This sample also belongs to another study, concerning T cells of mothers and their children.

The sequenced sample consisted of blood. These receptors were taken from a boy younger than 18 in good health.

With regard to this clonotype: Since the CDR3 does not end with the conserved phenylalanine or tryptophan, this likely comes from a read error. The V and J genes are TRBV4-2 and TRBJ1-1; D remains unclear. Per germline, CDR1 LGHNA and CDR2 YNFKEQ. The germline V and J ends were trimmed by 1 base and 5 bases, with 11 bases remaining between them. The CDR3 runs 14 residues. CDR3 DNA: TGTGCCAGCAGCCAAGTAACGGTGGGGACTGAAGCTTTCTTA. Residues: CASSQVTVGTEAFL.

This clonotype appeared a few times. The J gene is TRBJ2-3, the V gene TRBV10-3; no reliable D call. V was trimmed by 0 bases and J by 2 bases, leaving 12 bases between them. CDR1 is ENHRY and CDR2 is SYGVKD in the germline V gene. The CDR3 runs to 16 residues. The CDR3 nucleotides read TGTGCCATCAGTGAGTCTTGGGCAGAATACACAGATACGCAGTATTTT. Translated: CAISESWAEYTDTQYF.